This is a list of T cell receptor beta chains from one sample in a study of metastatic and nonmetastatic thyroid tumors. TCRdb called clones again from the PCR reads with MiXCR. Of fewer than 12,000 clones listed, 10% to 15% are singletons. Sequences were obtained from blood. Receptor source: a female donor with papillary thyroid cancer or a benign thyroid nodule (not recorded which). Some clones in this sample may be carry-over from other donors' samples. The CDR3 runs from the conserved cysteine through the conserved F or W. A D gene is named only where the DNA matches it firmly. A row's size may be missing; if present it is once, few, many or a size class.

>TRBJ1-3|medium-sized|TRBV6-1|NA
CASSNRVSGNTIYF
TGTGCCAGCAGTAACAGGGTCTCTGGAAACACCATATATTTT
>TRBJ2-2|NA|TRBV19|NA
CASSIDLGIGSTGELFF
TGTGCCAGTAGTATAGATTTGGGTATAGGGTCGACCGGGGAGCTGTTTTTT
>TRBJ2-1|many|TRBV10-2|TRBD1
CASSESRWDRGLNEQFF
TGCGCCAGCAGTGAGTCGCGGTGGGACAGGGGGCTAAATGAGCAGTTCTTC
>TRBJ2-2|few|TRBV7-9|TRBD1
CASGQGAYTGELFF
TGTGCCAGCGGACAGGGGGCGTACACCGGGGAGCTTTTTTTT
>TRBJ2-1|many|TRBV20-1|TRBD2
CSARGSGVRSYNEQFF
TGCAGTGCTAGAGGGAGCGGGGTGAGGTCCTACAATGAGCAGTTCTTC
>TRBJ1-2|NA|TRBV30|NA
CAQKQDDRTYGYTF
TGTGCCCAGAAGCAAGACGACAGGACCTATGGCTACACCTTC
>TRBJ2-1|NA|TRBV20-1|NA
CSAIETMNNEQFF
TGCAGTGCTATAGAAACTATGAACAATGAGCAGTTCTTC
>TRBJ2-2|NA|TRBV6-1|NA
CASRGPANTGELFF
TGTGCCTCCAGAGGTCCCGCGAACACCGGGGAGCTGTTTTTT
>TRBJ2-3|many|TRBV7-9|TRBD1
CASSSTGGDTQYF
TGTGCCAGCAGCAGTACAGGGGGAGATACGCAGTATTTT
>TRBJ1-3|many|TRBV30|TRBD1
CAWAGDRSSGNTIYF
TGTGCCTGGGCGGGGGACAGGAGCTCTGGAAACACCATATATTTT
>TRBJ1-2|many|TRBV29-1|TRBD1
CSVRDRELANYGYTF
TGCAGCGTCCGGGACAGGGAGTTAGCTAACTATGGCTACACCTTC